The 12 T cell receptor beta chains in this list originate from one sample, sequenced in a study of cytomegalovirus exposure and HLA in healthy donors. Primers included in the PCR were 60 Vbeta and 13 Jbeta primers. TCRdb's copy holds only in-frame clones and misses some; the assay was immunoSEQ multiplex PCR. Here the sample spans about 190,000 clones, roughly 81% being singletons. The sample consisted of PBMCs. These receptors were obtained from a woman younger than 45 in good health and CMV-seropositive.

This chain joins TRBV2 and TRBJ2-3; D may be TRBD2 (6 bases). The V gene lost 7 bases and the J gene lost 2 bases, with 10 bases spanning the gap. This CDR3 region has 13 residues. CDR1 and CDR2 from the germline V gene are SNHLY and FYNNEI. The CDR3 sequence: CASIRETTDTQYF. The CDR3 DNA reads as TGTGCCAGCATACGGGAGACCACAGATACGCAGTATTTT.

This clone was counted only a few times. V gene TRBV10-2 combines with J gene TRBJ2-7; perhaps TRBD2 as D (6 bases). V lost 8 bases and J 5 bases, leaving 13 bases between the germline ends. CDR1 is WSHSY and CDR2 is SAAADI in the germline V gene. The CDR3 loop spans 12 amino acids. CDR3 DNA sequence: TGCGCCAGCCGGGCGGGATTAAACGAGCAGTACTTC. Translation: CASRAGLNEQYF.

The chain couples TRBV7-9 to TRBJ2-2; 7 nucleotides line up with TRBD1. With V trimmed by 2 bases and J by 6 bases, 9 bases remained unmatched. CDR3 length equals 16 residues. Germline V gene data show CDR1 as SEHNR and CDR2 as FQNEAQ (reference sequence). CDR3 protein: CASSLISGGSPGELFF. DNA of the CDR3: TGTGCCAGCAGCTTAATCTCAGGGGGATCACCCGGGGAGCTGTTTTTT.

The V call is TRBV4-1, the J call TRBJ2-7; D not certain. CDR1 and CDR2 from the germline V gene are MGHRA and YSYEKL. The CDR3 extends over 16 amino acids. V lost 0 bases and J 0 bases, leaving 12 bases between the germline ends. The CDR3 reads CASSQERGGSSYEQYF. The CDR3, as DNA: TGCGCCAGCAGCCAAGAGCGCGGCGGTAGCTCCTACGAGCAGTACTTC.

This chain links TRBV6-1 with TRBJ1-2; TRBD1 is a possible D gene (6 bases). The CDR3 contains 15 residues. Trimming removed 2 bases at V and 6 bases at J, with 16 bases between. CDR1 MNHNS and CDR2 SASEGT come from the germline V gene. CDR3 protein: CASSELRGARDGYTF. CDR3 DNA sequence: TGTGCCAGCAGTGAATTGCGGGGGGCGAGGGATGGCTACACCTTC.

The chain combines TRBV11-2 with TRBJ2-6, with 8 bases aligning to TRBD1. CDR1 is SGHAT, CDR2 FQNNGV, per germline. The CDR3 consists of 17 residues. V was pared by 5 bases and J by 0 bases, with 6 bases of the junction left unmatched. The CDR3 region has the DNA TGTGCCAGCAGCGGAGGGACAGGCGGCTCTGGGGCCAACGTCCTGACTTTC. It yields the protein CASSGGTGGSGANVLTF.

The rearrangement links TRBV6-4 to TRBJ2-1; D is possibly TRBD2 (6 bases). The germline CDR1 and CDR2 sequences are MRHNA and SNTAGT. Between the trimmed V and J ends, which lost 5 bases and 6 bases, there was a span of 14 bases. There are 14 residues in the CDR3. The CDR3 here is CASSQRESPNEQFF. The CDR3 DNA sequence: TGTGCCAGCAGTCAACGGGAGTCCCCCAATGAGCAGTTCTTC.

V usage is TRBV7-9 and J usage is TRBJ2-1; 12 bases line up with TRBD2. Per the germline V gene, CDR1 is SEHNR and CDR2 is FQNEAQ (reference sequence). The CDR3 is 14 residues long. V shed 4 bases and J 8 bases; nucleotides not matched to a gene: 3. This chain's CDR3 is CASSSLAGGDEQFF. The CDR3, as DNA: TGTGCCAGCAGCTCCCTAGCGGGAGGGGATGAGCAGTTCTTC.

V gene TRBV28 combines with J gene TRBJ2-2; D perhaps matches TRBD2 (5 bases). Deletions cut 4 bases from V and 6 bases from J, with 15 bases between. Germline lookup yields CDR1 MDHEN and CDR2 SYDVKM. The CDR3 sequence is 15 residues long. The CDR3 protein is CASSSPSGSAGELFF. In DNA form, the CDR3 reads TGTGCCAGCAGTTCTCCCAGTGGGAGCGCCGGGGAGCTGTTTTTT.

The V gene is TRBV27, the J gene TRBJ2-5, with 10 bases lining up with TRBD2. Germline V gives CDR1 MNHEY, CDR2 SMNVEV (reference sequence). The CDR3 is made up of 15 amino acids. J lost 4 bases, V lost 8 bases, and 10 bases had no gene match. The CDR3 DNA reads TGTGCCAGCCGATACGCTGGACTAGCGGCAGAGACCCAGTACTTC. Its protein is CASRYAGLAAETQYF.

The V gene is TRBV19, the J gene TRBJ2-1; TRBD1 aligns across 8 bases. V lost 4 bases to trimming and J lost 4 bases; unmatched junction nucleotides: 9. This CDR3 is 16 amino acids long. Per the germline V gene, CDR1 is LNHDA and CDR2 is SQIVND (reference sequence). The DNA of the CDR3 is TGTGCCAGTAGTACGAACAGGGGGTCAGGGTACAATGAGCAGTTCTTC. Amino acids: CASSTNRGSGYNEQFF. Drawing the rest from reference TRBV19 and TRBJ2-1, the complete variable domain is DGGITQSPKYLFRKEGQNVTLSCEQNLNHDAMYWYRQDPGQGLRLIYYSQIVNDFQKGDIAEGYSVSREKKESFPLTVTSAQKNPTAFYLCASSTNRGSGYNEQFFGPGTRLTVL.

This clone occurred a few times. The CDR3 DNA is TGTGCCAGCAGCCGAATGACGTGGGCAGTCCAAGAGACCCAGTACTTC. The encoded protein is CASSRMTWAVQETQYF. This sequence joins TRBV13 and TRBJ2-5; D not certain. Germline CDR1 is PRHDT and CDR2 is FYEKMQ (reference sequence). The germline V and J ends were trimmed by 5 bases and 1 base, with 17 bases remaining between them. The CDR3 totals 16 residues.